Listed below are T cell receptor beta chains from one sample, sequenced in a study of beta chain features in type 1 diabetes. Data came from immunoSEQ multiplex PCR; TCRdb stores just in-frame clones and leaves some out. This table has roughly 290,000 clones, under 8.5% appearing once. Material: central memory CD4+ T cells from blood. The receptor set was obtained from a woman aged 18-29 years in good health. The CDR3 runs from the conserved cysteine through the conserved F or W. D genes are given only for firm matches. Part of the rows lack a size; the others show once, few, many or a class for expanded clones.

>TRBV7-3|.|TRBD2|TRBJ2-7
CASSYGASGTYEQYF
TGTGCCAGCAGCTACGGGGCTAGCGGGACCTACGAGCAGTACTTC
>TRBV7-8|many|.|TRBJ2-1
CASSLILGEQFF
TGTGCCAGCAGCTTAATCTTGGGTGAGCAGTTCTTC
>TRBV11-3|.|.|TRBJ1-2
CASSLKTVSNYGYTF
TGTGCCAGCAGCTTAAAGACAGTCAGTAACTATGGCTACACCTTC
>TRBV7-9|.|.|TRBJ1-1
CASTADYRITEAFF
TGTGCCAGCACCGCCGATTACAGGATTACTGAAGCTTTCTTT
>TRBV9|.|.|TRBJ2-1
CASSVSASELYNEQFF
TGTGCCAGCAGCGTAAGTGCATCTGAACTCTACAATGAGCAGTTCTTC
>TRBV5-1|many|.|TRBJ2-2
CASHRENTGELFF
TGCGCCAGCCACAGGGAGAACACCGGGGAGCTGTTTTTT
>TRBV11-2|few|TRBD2|TRBJ2-1
CASSGSGGAHNEQFF
TGTGCCAGCAGCGGTAGCGGGGGGGCACACAATGAGCAGTTCTTC
>TRBV6-5|.|TRBD2|TRBJ2-1
CASRTNAGGRRVF
TGTGCCAGCAGAACCAACGCTGGCGGGAGAAGGGTCTTC
>TRBV9|.|.|TRBJ2-3
CASSTTTGSDTQYF
TGTGCCAGCAGCACCACGACAGGTTCAGATACGCAGTATTTT
>TRBV4-2|.|.|TRBJ1-5
CASSPNGYSNQPQHF
TGTGCCAGCAGCCCAAATGGCTATAGCAATCAGCCCCAGCATTTT
>TRBV10-3|.|TRBD1|TRBJ2-7
CAIGQGSYEQYF
TGTGCCATCGGACAGGGATCCTACGAGCAGTACTTC
>TRBV11-2|.|TRBD1|TRBJ2-1
CASSLGGTVYNEQFF
TGTGCCAGCAGCTTAGGGGGGACAGTCTACAATGAGCAGTTCTTC
>TRBV27|few|TRBD2|TRBJ2-1
CASSRGLAGFEQFF
TGTGCCAGCAGCCGGGGACTAGCGGGATTTGAGCAGTTCTTC
>TRBV6-5|few|.|TRBJ2-1
CASGQGTNNEQFF
TGTGCCAGCGGGCAGGGGACTAACAATGAGCAGTTCTTC
>TRBV6-1|few|.|TRBJ2-4
CASTPGGLAKNIQYF
TGTGCCAGCACTCCGGGTGGGCTAGCCAAAAACATTCAGTACTTC
>TRBV9|few|.|TRBJ2-5
CASSVANSQFPKTQYF
TGTGCCAGCAGCGTAGCGAACAGCCAGTTCCCAAAGACCCAGTACTTC
>TRBV7-8|.|.|TRBJ2-2
CASSPYENTGELFF
TGTGCCAGCAGCCCATATGAAAACACCGGGGAGCTGTTTTTT
>TRBV7-2|many|.|TRBJ1-6
CASSLSGPLSHSPLHF
TGTGCCAGCAGCTTATCGGGACCCCTGTCCCATTCACCCCTCCACTTT
>TRBV4-1|.|.|TRBJ1-2
CASSQVFGEYGYTF
TGCGCCAGCAGCCAAGTGTTTGGGGAGTATGGCTACACCTTC
>TRBV28|.|TRBD2|TRBJ2-7
CASSFGWQLAGGRRHEQYF
TGTGCCAGCAGTTTCGGTTGGCAACTAGCGGGAGGGCGGAGGCACGAGCAGTACTTC
>TRBV14|few|.|TRBJ1-1
CASSRGRNTEAFF
TGTGCCAGCAGCAGAGGTCGGAACACTGAAGCTTTCTTT
>TRBV6-5|few|.|TRBJ2-7
CASKQEQYEQYF
TGTGCCAGCAAACAAGAACAATACGAGCAGTACTTC
>TRBV7-3|few|TRBD2|TRBJ2-3
CASSAGGTDTQYF
TGTGCCAGCAGCGCGGGGGGCACAGATACGCAGTATTTT
>TRBV7-9|few|.|TRBJ2-7
CASSLAGMSSYEQYF
TGTGCCAGCAGCTTAGCGGGGATGAGTTCCTACGAGCAGTACTTC
>TRBV11-3|few|TRBD2|TRBJ2-5
CASSLGTSGNQETQYF
TGTGCCAGCAGCTTAGGGACTAGCGGGAACCAAGAGACCCAGTACTTC
>TRBV7-3|many|.|TRBJ2-2
CASSSGRDGTGELFF
TGTGCCAGCAGCTCAGGACGGGACGGCACCGGGGAGCTGTTTTTT
>TRBV2|.|TRBD2|TRBJ2-7
CASKAEGGSYEQYF
TGTGCCAGCAAAGCAGAGGGAGGGTCCTACGAGCAGTACTTC
>TRBV7-2|few|.|TRBJ1-3
CATEPPFGPSGNTIYF
TGTGCCACCGAACCCCCTTTTGGTCCCTCTGGAAACACCATATATTTT
>TRBV18|many|.|TRBJ1-4
CASSPGTIEKLFF
TGTGCCAGCTCACCGGGGACAATTGAAAAACTGTTTTTT
>TRBV4-1|few|.|TRBJ1-2
CASSQETTGGNGYTF
TGTGCCAGCAGCCAAGAAACAACAGGCGGGAATGGCTACACCTTC
>TRBV7-9|.|.|TRBJ2-4
CASSPDRAKNIQYF
TGTGCCAGCAGCCCCGACAGAGCCAAAAACATTCAGTACTTC
>TRBV27|few|.|TRBJ2-1
CASSFQRTDNEQFF
TGTGCCAGCAGTTTCCAGAGAACCGACAATGAGCAGTTCTTC
>TRBV5-6|many|.|TRBJ1-3
CASSLTGHRAGNTIYF
TGTGCCAGCAGCTTGACGGGACACAGGGCTGGAAACACCATATATTTT
>TRBV2|.|TRBD2|TRBJ2-7
CASSLIAGTSLHEQYF
TGTGCCAGCAGTCTCATTGCCGGGACTAGCTTACACGAGCAGTACTTC
>TRBV7-2|few|.|TRBJ2-1
CASSLGLEGNEQFF
TGTGCCAGCAGCTTAGGACTAGAGGGGAATGAGCAGTTCTTC
>TRBV5-1|many|.|TRBJ2-3
CASSLSHQDTQYF
TGCGCCAGCAGCTTGTCTCATCAAGATACGCAGTATTTT
>TRBV9|.|.|TRBJ2-1
CASSRTSGSYNEQFF
TGTGCCAGCAGCCGGACGTCCGGCTCCTACAATGAGCAGTTCTTC
>TRBV28|few|.|TRBJ1-1
CASSHRDKRTEAFF
TGTGCCAGCAGCCACCGGGACAAACGAACTGAAGCTTTCTTT
>TRBV21-1|many|.|TRBJ1-2
CASSVYGYTF
TGTGCCAGCAGCGTATATGGCTACACCTTC
>TRBV7-6|many|.|TRBJ2-7
CASSSIYEQYF
TGTGCCAGCAGTTCCATCTACGAGCAGTACTTC
>TRBV7-3|.|.|TRBJ2-2
CASSLNSRGTGELFF
TGTGCCAGCAGCTTAAATTCAAGGGGCACCGGGGAGCTGTTTTTT
>TRBV4-3|.|.|TRBJ1-2
CASSQDIPRGLAAPSYGYTF
TGCGCCAGCAGCCAAGATATCCCAAGGGGCTTAGCCGCCCCGAGCTATGGCTACACCTTC
>TRBV5-1|.|.|TRBJ2-3
CASSLGYPDTQYF
TGCGCCAGCAGCTTGGGGTATCCAGATACGCAGTATTTT
>TRBV5-1|many|TRBD1|TRBJ2-3
CASSFGDRDPDTQYF
TGCGCCAGCAGCTTCGGGGACAGGGACCCAGATACGCAGTATTTT
>TRBV6-6|few|TRBD1|TRBJ1-2
CASSPGTGGTNYGYTF
TGTGCCAGCAGTCCCGGGACAGGGGGCACTAACTATGGCTACACCTTC
>TRBV7-3|many|.|TRBJ2-1
CASSPQGLYNEQFF
TGTGCCAGCAGCCCCCAGGGCCTGTACAATGAGCAGTTCTTC
>TRBV6-5|.|.|TRBJ1-2
CASRGAPDYGYTF
TGTGCCAGTCGTGGGGCGCCGGACTATGGCTACACCTTC
>TRBV11-2|.|TRBD2|TRBJ2-7
CASSQGPRTSDEQYF
TGTGCCAGCAGCCAAGGCCCGCGGACTAGCGACGAGCAGTACTTC
>TRBV6-5|few|TRBD1|TRBJ1-1
CASSYSTGTGAFF
TGTGCCAGCAGTTACTCAACCGGGACAGGGGCTTTCTTT
>TRBV29-1|.|.|TRBJ2-2
CSVGTVGAPTGELFF
TGCAGCGTTGGGACGGTCGGAGCTCCCACCGGGGAGCTGTTTTTT
>TRBV7-8|many|TRBD2|TRBJ2-5
CASSLSSGGFETQYF
TGTGCCAGCAGCTTGTCTAGCGGGGGTTTCGAGACCCAGTACTTC
>TRBV7-2|.|TRBD2|TRBJ2-1
CASSSERGTSGIQARFF
TGTGCCAGCAGCTCCGAGCGGGGGACTAGCGGGATACAAGCGCGGTTCTTC
>TRBV11-2|few|.|TRBJ1-3
CASSRKTDTIYF
TGTGCCAGCAGCCGCAAAACGGACACCATATATTTT
>TRBV5-1|few|TRBD1|TRBJ2-1
CASSLGGGPSNEQFF
TGCGCCAGCAGCTTGGGAGGGGGCCCAAGCAATGAGCAGTTCTTC
>TRBV4-3|few|.|TRBJ1-1
CASSQDLAGAFTEAFF
TGCGCCAGCAGCCAAGATCTCGCAGGGGCTTTCACTGAAGCTTTCTTT
>TRBV6-5|.|.|TRBJ1-6
CASSSSRVRDSPLHF
TGTGCCAGCAGTTCATCGCGGGTCAGGGATTCACCCCTCCACTTT
>TRBV6-1|few|.|TRBJ1-5
CASSVRRDSNQPQHF
TGTGCCAGCAGTGTCAGGCGCGATAGCAATCAGCCCCAGCATTTT
>TRBV4-2|.|TRBD2|TRBJ2-1
CASSQEVAGGYNEQFF
TGTGCCAGCAGCCAAGAAGTAGCGGGGGGGTACAATGAGCAGTTCTTC
>TRBV7-8|.|TRBD1|TRBJ1-1
CASSLRRRGQTNTEAFF
TGTGCCAGCAGCTTACGGAGGAGGGGGCAAACGAACACTGAAGCTTTCTTT
>TRBV7-2|.|.|TRBJ2-1
CASSLHYSAQNNEQFF
TGTGCCAGCAGCCTGCACTACTCCGCCCAGAACAATGAGCAGTTCTTC